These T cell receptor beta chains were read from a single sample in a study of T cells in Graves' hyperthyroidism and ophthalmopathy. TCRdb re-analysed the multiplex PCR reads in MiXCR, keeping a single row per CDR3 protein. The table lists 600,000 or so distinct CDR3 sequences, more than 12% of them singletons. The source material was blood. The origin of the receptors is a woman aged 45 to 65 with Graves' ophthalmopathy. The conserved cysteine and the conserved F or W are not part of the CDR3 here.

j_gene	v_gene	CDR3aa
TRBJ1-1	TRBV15	ATSRDGAGGAAEAF
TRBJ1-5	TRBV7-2	ASSLVGGDSNQPQH
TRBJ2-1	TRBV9	ASSVDLAGGSGNEQF
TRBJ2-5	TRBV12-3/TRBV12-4	ASSTGLLGETQY
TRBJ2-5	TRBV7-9	ASSLPGQQETQY
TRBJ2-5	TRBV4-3	ASSQGRGEGETQY
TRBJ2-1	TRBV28	AIHDRGYNEQF
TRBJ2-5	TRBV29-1	SVGDGQLETQY
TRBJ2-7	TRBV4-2	ASSQTRDRSYEQY
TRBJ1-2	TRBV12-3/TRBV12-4	ASSFTGTYYT
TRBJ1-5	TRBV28	ASSPTVPDNQPQH